The source of this T cell receptor beta chain is a study of T cell clones after liver transplantation. Findings of the study overall: Low donor cell numbers restricted donor-reactive repertoire measurement in two subjects.

Sequenced by immunoSEQ multiplex PCR; TCRdb stores in-frame clones only, minus some. The repertoire holds 45,000 or so clones, with 86% as singletons. A word on this clone: As yet, its antigen is unknown.

The CDR3 is 16 residues long. Trimming removed 4 bases from V and 3 bases from J; junction bases left unmatched: 11. Germline V lookup: CDR1 SGHRS, CDR2 YFSETQ. Sequences were derived from CD4+ T cells from blood, sampled 24 months after liver transplant. This sequence was found in a human patient who received a liver transplant. Some T cells may possibly be graft donor cells. This chain joins TRBV5-1 and TRBJ1-1; 8 nucleotides agree with TRBD1. The chain's CDR3 is CASSPLLRGPDTEAFF. In DNA form, the CDR3 reads TGCGCCAGCAGCCCTCTGCTCAGGGGGCCTGACACTGAAGCTTTCTTT.